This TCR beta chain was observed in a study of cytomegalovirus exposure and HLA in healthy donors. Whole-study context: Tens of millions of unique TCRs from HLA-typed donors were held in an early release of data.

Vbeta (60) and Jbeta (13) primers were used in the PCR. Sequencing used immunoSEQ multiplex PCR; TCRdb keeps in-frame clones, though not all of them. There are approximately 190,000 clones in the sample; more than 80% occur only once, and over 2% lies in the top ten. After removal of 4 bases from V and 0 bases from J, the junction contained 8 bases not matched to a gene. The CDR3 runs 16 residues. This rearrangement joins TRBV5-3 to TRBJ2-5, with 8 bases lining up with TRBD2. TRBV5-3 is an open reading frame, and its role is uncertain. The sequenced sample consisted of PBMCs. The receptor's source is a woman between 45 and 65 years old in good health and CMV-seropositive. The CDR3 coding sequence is TGTGCCAGAAGCCATCACGGACTAGCTAACCAAGAGACCCAGTACTTC. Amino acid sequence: CARSHHGLANQETQYF.